Here is one T cell receptor (beta chain) with its context. Antigen unknown. The data originate from a study of OX40 agonist ivuxolimab in advanced cancers. About the research overall: Dose-escalation subjects each had hepatocellular carcinoma, melanoma, renal cell or head and neck cancer. Among those enrolled, mean age was around 55 years (range roughly 20 to 85) and 82.7% were male.

The table came from immunoSEQ multiplex PCR; TCRdb's copy has only in-frame clones and leaves some out. The table includes tens of thousands of clones, around 86% detected once. The CDR3 extends over 14 amino acids. Germline V gene sequence: CDR1 SGHTA, CDR2 FQGNSA. V lost 1 base to trimming and J lost 9 bases, with 16 bases between them. Findings and caveats of the study: Dosing at 0.1 to 3.0 mg/kg was accompanied by clonal expansion of CD4+ and CD8+ blood T cells by week 6. Patients with a partial response at 0.1-3.0 mg/kg had among the lowest clonal expansion.

The sequenced sample was CD4+ or CD8+ T cells sorted from blood, obtained in a trial of the OX40 agonist ivuxolimab. The V call is TRBV7-2, the J call TRBJ2-7; TRBD1 might be the D (6 bases). The receptor's source is an adult with an advanced solid tumor such as melanoma, head and neck, liver or kidney cancer. The CDR3 protein is CASSLDQGRAPQYF. CDR3 sequence (DNA): TGTGCCAGCAGCTTAGATCAGGGGCGGGCGCCGCAGTACTTC.